These 14 T cell receptor beta chains originate from one sample sequenced in a study of blood T cell repertoires in COVID-19. Assay: immunoSEQ multiplex PCR; the TCRdb copy retains only in-frame clones and omits some. This table has just under 55,000 clones, around four fifths appearing once. Specimen: peripheral blood. The receptor source for this set is a woman between 55 and 75 years old with acute or convalescent COVID-19.

This chain connects TRBV28 to TRBJ2-5; 7 nucleotides align to TRBD2. V lost 4 bases and J lost 5; bases outside the gene matches: 4. Germline assignment: CDR1 MDHEN and CDR2 SYDVKM. This CDR3 has 13 residues. The CDR3 nucleotides are TGTGCCAGCAGTTCGGGGGGTAGTGAGACCCAGTACTTC. It codes for CASSSGGSETQYF.

This clone appeared a few times. This chain joins TRBV7-9 and TRBJ1-6; TRBD1 might be the D (5 bases). V gave up 5 bases and J gave up 8 bases, with 19 bases separating them. This CDR3 region has 16 residues. Germline values: CDR1 SEHNR, CDR2 FQNEAQ (reference sequence). Here the CDR3 reads CASSDTGSLGYSPLHF. The DNA of the CDR3 is TGTGCCAGCAGCGACACAGGCAGCCTAGGCTATTCACCCCTCCACTTT.

About this clone itself: The sample carries other DNA sequences with the same CDR3. The chain employs TRBV7-3 and TRBJ1-2; perhaps TRBD1 as D (6 bases). The CDR3 has 17 amino acids. Looked up from germline, CDR1 is SGHTA and CDR2 is FQGTGA. The V end was cut by 0 bases, the J end by 8 bases, with 22 bases between. The CDR3 reads CASSLTGRGADREGYTF. DNA of the CDR3: TGTGCCAGCAGCTTAACGGGGCGGGGGGCGGACCGCGAGGGCTACACCTTC.

This clone turned up a few times. The V and J genes are TRBV24-1 and TRBJ2-7; D is unclear. V was cut by 2 bases and J by 3 bases, with 7 bases left in between. Germline V gene lookup returns CDR1 KGHDR and CDR2 SFDVKD. The CDR3 has 13 amino acids. The CDR3 DNA is TGTGCCACCAGTGATTACAACAGCTACGAGCAGTACTTC. The encoded protein is CATSDYNSYEQYF.

This clone has more than one count but fewer than ten. The chain is built from TRBV24-1 and TRBJ2-5, with no clear D. The CDR3 is 12 residues long. From germline, CDR1 is KGHDR and CDR2 SFDVKD. Between the trimmed V and J ends, which lost 4 bases and 4 bases, there was a span of 6 bases. This CDR3 reads CATSEATETQYF. The CDR3 nucleotides are TGTGCCACCAGTGAAGCTACAGAGACCCAGTACTTC.

The CDR3 coding sequence is TGTGCCACCACGGGACTAGTAGGTCGACAGCGCAATCAGCCCCAGCATTTT. Its translation: CATTGLVGRQRNQPQHF. The chain is built from TRBV28 and TRBJ1-5; D is possibly TRBD1 (5 bases). CDR1 and CDR2 from the germline V gene are MDHEN and SYDVKM. V lost 10 bases and J lost 2, with 24 bases in between. This CDR3 is 17 amino acids long.

The chain joins TRBV25-1 to TRBJ1-1; TRBD1 matches 8 bases. The germline CDR1 and CDR2 sequences are MGHDK and SYGVNS. The CDR3 spans 14 residues. V lost 6 bases, J lost 4 bases, and 7 bases stayed unmatched. This CDR3 reads CASRGDRRSTEAFF. DNA of the CDR3: TGTGCCAGCAGGGGGGACAGGAGGAGCACTGAAGCTTTCTTT.

The chain carries TRBV10-2 and TRBJ1-1; no reliable D call. Germline V gene sequence: CDR1 WSHSY, CDR2 SAAADI. Trimming removed 7 bases at V and 5 bases at J, with 14 bases between. CDR3 length: 13 amino acids. The CDR3 sequence: CASNGGPLTEAFF. For the CDR3, the DNA is TGCGCCAGCAACGGAGGGCCCCTGACTGAAGCTTTCTTT.

This clone was found once. V gene TRBV7-2 combines with J gene TRBJ1-5; D gene unclear. V was clipped by 4 bases and J by 2 bases, with 12 bases between them. Germline V gives CDR1 SGHTA, CDR2 FQGNSA. This CDR3 is 15 amino acids long. The DNA for the CDR3 is TGTGCCAGCAGCTCAGCCCCTGGAGGCAATCAGCCCCAGCATTTT. Its translation: CASSSAPGGNQPQHF. Full variable domain (outside the CDR3, taken from reference TRBV7-2 and TRBJ1-5): GAGVSQSPSNKVTEKGKDVELRCDPISGHTALYWYRQSLGQGLEFLIYFQGNSAPDKSGLPSDRFSAERTGGSVSTLTIQRTQQEDSAVYLCASSSAPGGNQPQHFGDGTRLSIL.

The chain employs TRBV7-2 and TRBJ1-1; 7 nucleotides agree with TRBD1. The CDR3 is 12 amino acids. V was pared by 5 bases and J by 11 bases, with 8 bases of the junction left unmatched. The germline gives CDR1 SGHTA, CDR2 FQGNSA. As DNA, the CDR3 is TGTGCCAGCAGCGCAACCGGACAGGCCGCTTTCTTT. Amino acids: CASSATGQAAFF.

The chain joins TRBV3-1 (or the pseudogene TRBV3-2) to TRBJ1-1; D is unclear. Germline assignment: CDR1 LGHDT and CDR2 YNNKEL (reference sequence). The CDR3 length is 12 residues. V was clipped by 4 bases and J by 4 bases, with 7 bases between them. In DNA, the CDR3 is TGTGCCAGCAGCCGATACGGCACTGAAGCTTTCTTT. Amino acid sequence: CASSRYGTEAFF.

This chain connects TRBV7-9 to TRBJ2-3; tentatively, D is TRBD2 (7 bases). Germline CDR1 and CDR2: SEHNR and FQNEAQ (reference sequence). The CDR3 consists of 15 residues. The V gene lost 4 bases and the J gene lost 8 bases, with 19 bases spanning the gap. The DNA of the CDR3 is TGTGCCAGCAGCTACTCGGGGGGCGGAAAAGGTACGCAGTATTTT. It codes for CASSYSGGGKGTQYF. Using reference TRBV7-9 and TRBJ2-3 for the parts outside the CDR3, the full variable domain is DTGVSQNPRHKITKRGQNVTFRCDPISEHNRLYWYRQTLGQGPEFLTYFQNEAQLEKSRLLSDRFSAERPKGSFSTLEIQRTEQGDSAMYLCASSYSGGGKGTQYFGPGTRLTVL.

This clone has a single count. The chain employs TRBV7-6 and TRBJ2-3; D possibly corresponds to TRBD1 (5 bases). Trimming shortened V by 0 bases and J by 1 base, and 5 bases separated the two germline ends. CDR1 and CDR2 from the germline V gene are SGHVS and FNYEAQ. The CDR3 consists of 14 residues. The CDR3 region is CASSLAGGTDTQYF. The DNA for the CDR3 is TGTGCCAGCAGCTTAGCAGGGGGCACAGATACGCAGTATTTT.

The table lists this clone with a few counts. V gene TRBV28 combines with J gene TRBJ2-3; D unclear. Trimming shortened V by 7 bases and J by 2 bases, and 10 bases separated the two germline ends. The CDR3 is 13 amino acids. CDR1 is MDHEN, CDR2 SYDVKM, per germline. As DNA, the CDR3 is TGTGCCAGCACCCCCCAGTCCACAGATACGCAGTATTTT. Amino acid sequence: CASTPQSTDTQYF.